This T cell receptor (beta chain) was captured in a study of T cell responses to AZD1222 COVID-19 vaccine. Sequencing was performed with immunoSEQ multiplex PCR; in TCRdb, only in-frame clones are kept and a portion is missing. Among around 78,000 clones listed, under 90% were seen once. Germline values: CDR1 SGHAT, CDR2 FQNNGV. This CDR3 has 16 residues. Trimming took off 5 bases at V and 0 bases at J, with 14 bases between the two ends. The study, taken as a whole, reports: Repertoire sampling was restricted to post-peak T cell response timepoints. CD4 TCRs associated with vaccination spanned spike, dominating at 160-218 and 743-854.

A remark on this clone: Its specificity is unknown.

The material was peripheral blood, obtained 28 days after the second AZD1222 dose. The gene calls are TRBV11-2 and TRBJ1-3; D remains unclear. This clonotype was sampled from an adult who received the AZD1222 COVID-19 vaccine. The CDR3 spells CASSPHIISSGNTIYF. CDR3 coding DNA: TGTGCCAGCAGCCCTCATATCATTAGCTCTGGAAACACCATATATTTT.